Each of the 21 T cell receptor beta chains below was sequenced from the same sample in a study of blood T cell repertoires in COVID-19. Here immunoSEQ multiplex PCR was the method, and the copy in TCRdb shows in-frame clones only, minus some. The repertoire holds some 40,000 clones, with 75% to 95% as singletons. The sequencing sample was made of peripheral blood. The receptors were gathered from a woman at least 80 years old with acute or convalescent COVID-19.

This clone has only one observation. The gene calls are TRBV4-3 and TRBJ1-2; 9 bases fit TRBD1. The V gene's germline CDR1 is LGHNA and CDR2 YSLEER. V lost 0 bases, J lost 7 bases, and 15 bases stayed unmatched. The CDR3 covers 18 residues. The CDR3 bases are TGCGCCAGCAGCCAAGATCCGGGACAGGGAATCCTGATGGGTGGCTACACCTTC. It encodes CASSQDPGQGILMGGYTF.

The V gene is TRBV7-2, the J gene TRBJ1-1, with 7 bases fitting TRBD1. The CDR3 runs to 14 residues. Trimming took 5 bases from V and 4 from J; bases not matched to a gene: 7. The germline CDR1 and CDR2 sequences are SGHTA and FQGNSA. The CDR3, as DNA: TGTGCCAGCAGCGCCGACAGGGTATTCACTGAAGCTTTCTTT. Translation: CASSADRVFTEAFF.

A single count supports this clone. The CDR3 is CASSLGGTEPNQPQHF. The CDR3, as DNA: TGCGCCAGCAGCTTGGGGGGGACAGAACCTAATCAGCCCCAGCATTTT. The chain combines TRBV5-1 with TRBJ1-5; 7 bases map to TRBD1. Germline values: CDR1 SGHRS, CDR2 YFSETQ. This CDR3 is 16 amino acids long. Trimming removed 0 bases from V and 4 bases from J; junction bases left unmatched: 7. Based on the CDR3 plus reference TRBV5-1 and TRBJ1-5, the full variable domain is KAGVTQTPRYLIKTRGQQVTLSCSPISGHRSVSWYQQTPGQGLQFLFEYFSETQRNKGNFPGRFSGRQFSNSRSEMNVSTLELGDSALYLCASSLGGTEPNQPQHFGDGTRLSIL.

The chain joins TRBV12-3 or TRBV12-4 to TRBJ1-2; weak D call: TRBD1 (5 bases). This CDR3 comprises 13 residues. V lost 5 bases and J 8 bases, leaving 15 bases between the germline ends. CDR3 coding DNA: TGTGCCAGCAGTGCGCGGGGGTATCACGGCTACACCTTC. Its protein is CASSARGYHGYTF.

V is TRBV6-5 and J is TRBJ2-5; D might be TRBD2 (6 bases). V dropped 4 bases and J dropped 7 bases, with 22 bases sitting between them. This CDR3 is 16 amino acids long. The germline V gene has CDR1 MNHEY and CDR2 SVGAGI. In DNA form, the CDR3 reads TGTGCCAGCAGTTCCAAATTCGGGAGTTACAAAGGGACCCAGTACTTC. It codes for CASSSKFGSYKGTQYF.

The chain carries TRBV7-9 and TRBJ2-7; possibly TRBD1 for D (5 bases). CDR1 SEHNR and CDR2 FQNEAQ come from the germline V gene (reference sequence). Between the trimmed V and J ends, which lost 3 bases and 0 bases, there was a span of 6 bases. The CDR3 spans 13 residues. The DNA of the CDR3 is TGTGCCAGCAGCTTCAGGGACTCCTACGAGCAGTACTTC. Amino acids: CASSFRDSYEQYF.

The V gene is TRBV18, the J gene TRBJ1-1; D might be TRBD1 (5 bases). This CDR3 has 16 residues. Germline values: CDR1 KGHSH, CDR2 LQKENI. Trimming pared 5 bases from V and 1 base from J, leaving 17 bases between. CDR3 DNA sequence: TGTGCCAGCTCAAGTTTTTTCCCCGGGGGGAACACTGAAGCTTTCTTT. As protein: CASSSFFPGGNTEAFF.

The chain couples TRBV10-3 to TRBJ1-3; 7 bases are a match to TRBD1. The J segment lost 4 bases and the V segment lost 2 bases, leaving 8 bases of the junction unmatched. Germline CDR1 and CDR2: ENHRY and SYGVKD. This CDR3 has 16 residues. The CDR3 sequence: CAISEPTGLRGNTIYF. CDR3 DNA sequence: TGTGCCATCAGTGAGCCGACAGGGCTAAGGGGAAACACCATATATTTT.

This clone appeared a few times. This rearrangement joins TRBV2 to TRBJ1-4; 7 bases are shared with TRBD1. The germline V gene encodes CDR1 SNHLY and CDR2 FYNNEI. The V gene end was trimmed by 4 bases and the J gene end by 7 bases; junction bases not matched to a gene: 9. This CDR3 has 15 residues. Here the CDR3 reads CASSALGQGGEKLFF. As DNA, the CDR3 is TGTGCCAGCAGTGCCTTGGGTCAGGGGGGTGAAAAACTGTTTTTT.

The chain joins TRBV10-3 to TRBJ1-4, with TRBD1 matching over 8 bases. This CDR3 is built from 15 residues. CDR1 and CDR2 from the germline V gene are ENHRY and SYGVKD. V gave up 6 bases and J gave up 6 bases; unmatched junction bases: 9. Written as DNA, the CDR3 is TGTGCCATCAGCGGGGAAGGACAGGGTTATGAAAAACTGTTTTTT. This encodes CAISGEGQGYEKLFF.

The chain joins TRBV11-3 to TRBJ2-7, with 7 bases fitting TRBD1. V lost 5 bases and J lost 1; bases outside the gene matches: 2. CDR3 length: 13 residues. Per the germline V gene, CDR1 is SGHNT and CDR2 is YENEEA. CDR3 protein: CASSQTGSYEQYF. As DNA, the CDR3 is TGTGCCAGCAGCCAGACAGGGTCCTACGAGCAGTACTTC.

In its sample, this clone was seen once. The rearrangement links TRBV6-1 to TRBJ1-1; TRBD1 is a possible D gene (6 bases). CDR3 size: 15 residues. Germline V lookup: CDR1 MNHNS, CDR2 SASEGT. V shed 5 bases and J shed 3 bases, with 16 bases lying between them. CDR3 region: CASSKGGKGDTEAFF. In DNA form, the CDR3 reads TGTGCCAGCAGTAAAGGGGGGAAGGGGGACACTGAAGCTTTCTTT.

The chain recombines TRBV29-1 with TRBJ1-1, with TRBD1 identical over 7 bases. Looked up from germline, CDR1 is SQVTM and CDR2 is ANQGSEA. Losses at the gene ends were 6 bases for V and 0 bases for J; bases not matched to a gene: 4. The CDR3 contains 13 residues. The DNA for the CDR3 is TGCAGCGTGAGGGGACAGTTGAACACTGAAGCTTTCTTT. It is translated as CSVRGQLNTEAFF.

The chain is built from TRBV6-5 and TRBJ2-3; D possibly corresponds to TRBD2 (5 bases). The germline V gene has CDR1 MNHEY and CDR2 SVGAGI. Trimming took 5 bases from V and 4 from J, leaving 16 bases between them. This CDR3 is built from 15 residues. For the CDR3, the DNA is TGTGCCAGCAGTCCCCCCGGGGTTGGGCCAGATACGCAGTATTTT. It specifies CASSPPGVGPDTQYF.

This clone came up once. This rearrangement joins TRBV2 to TRBJ2-5, with TRBD1 matching over 10 bases. The germline CDR1 and CDR2 sequences are SNHLY and FYNNEI. The CDR3 spans 14 residues. The junction had 4 bases not matched to a gene; V was cut back by 4 bases and J by 5 bases. CDR3 in DNA: TGTGCCAGCAGTGCTGGGACAGGGGTTGAGACCCAGTACTTC. Translating gives CASSAGTGVETQYF.

V and J are TRBV5-1 and TRBJ2-3; TRBD1 might be the D (5 bases). V was clipped by 4 bases and J by 4 bases, with 13 bases between them. The CDR3 is made up of 14 amino acids. Looked up from germline, CDR1 is SGHRS and CDR2 is YFSETQ. This CDR3 is CASSRSRESDTQYF. CDR3 sequence (DNA): TGCGCCAGCAGCAGGTCCAGGGAATCAGATACGCAGTATTTT.

The chain links TRBV25-1 to TRBJ1-2; 10 nucleotides line up with TRBD1. Germline lookup yields CDR1 MGHDK and CDR2 SYGVNS. J gave up 4 bases and V 2 bases, and 7 bases lay outside the gene matches. There are 16 residues in the CDR3. CDR3 coding DNA: TGTGCCAGCAGTGAACGACAGGGGGCGCGTCGCTATGGCTACACCTTC. Residues: CASSERQGARRYGYTF.

This sequence joins TRBV10-1 and TRBJ2-7, with D perhaps TRBD2 (5 bases). V was trimmed by 9 bases and J by 3 bases, leaving 15 bases between them. This CDR3 comprises 13 residues. Germline CDR1 is WNHNN and CDR2 is SYGVQD (reference sequence). CDR3 region: CARCPGFHYEQYF. CDR3 DNA sequence: TGCGCCAGGTGCCCGGGGTTTCACTACGAGCAGTACTTC.

V gene TRBV3-1 (or the pseudogene TRBV3-2) combines with J gene TRBJ1-1; D uncertain. V was pared by 3 bases and J by 5 bases, with 10 bases between. Germline V gives CDR1 LGHDT, CDR2 YNNKEL (reference sequence). The CDR3 is made up of 13 amino acids. CDR3 sequence: CASSHRVRTEAFF. Written as DNA, the CDR3 is TGTGCCAGCAGCCATAGAGTAAGAACTGAAGCTTTCTTT.

This clone has more than one count but fewer than ten. The rearrangement joins TRBV3-1 (or the pseudogene TRBV3-2) to TRBJ1-5; D ambiguous. The CDR3 is 15 amino acids. Between the trimmed V and J ends, which lost 1 base and 0 bases, there was a span of 7 bases. Germline loops: CDR1 LGHDT, CDR2 YNNKEL (reference sequence). The CDR3 bases are TGTGCCAGCAGCCAAGGAAGCCTTAGCAATCAGCCCCAGCATTTT. This sequence encodes CASSQGSLSNQPQHF.

The V call is TRBV2, the J call TRBJ1-5; D is ambiguous. Trimming took off 5 bases at V and 5 bases at J, with 10 bases between the two ends. The CDR3 sequence is 13 residues long. The germline V gene has CDR1 SNHLY and CDR2 FYNNEI. The CDR3 nucleotides read TGTGCCAGCAGTTTAGCCGGTTATCAGCCCCAGCATTTT. It codes for CASSLAGYQPQHF.